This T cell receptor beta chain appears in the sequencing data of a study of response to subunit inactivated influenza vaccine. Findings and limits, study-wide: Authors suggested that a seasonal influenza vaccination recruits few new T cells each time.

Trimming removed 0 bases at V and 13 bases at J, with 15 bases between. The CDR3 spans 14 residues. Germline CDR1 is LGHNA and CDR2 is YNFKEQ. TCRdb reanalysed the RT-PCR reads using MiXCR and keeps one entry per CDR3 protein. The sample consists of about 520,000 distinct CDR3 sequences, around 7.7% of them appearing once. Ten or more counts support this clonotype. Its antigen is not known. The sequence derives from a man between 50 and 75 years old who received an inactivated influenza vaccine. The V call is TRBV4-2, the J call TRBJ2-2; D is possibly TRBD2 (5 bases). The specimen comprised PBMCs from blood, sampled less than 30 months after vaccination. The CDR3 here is CASSQDRGPVGLFF. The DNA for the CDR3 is TGTGCCAGCAGCCAAGATCGGGGTCCGGTAGGGCTGTTTTTT.